The rows below give T cell receptor beta chains drawn from one sample of a study of OX40 agonist ivuxolimab in advanced cancers. Repertoires were generated with immunoSEQ multiplex PCR, while TCRdb's copy carries only in-frame clones and drops some. The profile shows about 53,000 clones, more than 70% of them singletons. The sample here was CD4+ or CD8+ T cells sorted from blood, taken in a trial of the OX40 agonist ivuxolimab. Every receptor here comes from an adult with an advanced solid tumor such as melanoma, head and neck, liver or kidney cancer. The CDR3 runs from the conserved cysteine through the conserved F or W. A D gene is named only where the DNA matches it firmly. The size entry is marked missing in some rows and otherwise reads once, few, many or a size class.

cdr3_nt cdr3_aa j_call clone_size v_call d_call
TGTGCCAGCAGCCCATTGTATGTTCTCGAGCAGTACTTC CASSPLYVLEQYF TRBJ2-7 NA TRBV7-7 NA
TGTGCCAGCAGCCCCGGGATCCAAGAGACCCAGTACTTC CASSPGIQETQYF TRBJ2-5 NA TRBV11-3 NA
TGTGCCAGCAGCGCGGACAGGGGAACTGAGCAGTTCTTC CASSADRGTEQFF TRBJ2-1 NA TRBV2 TRBD1
TGTGCCAGCAGCTTAGGTCGACAGGGCCCCACAGATACGCAGTATTTT CASSLGRQGPTDTQYF TRBJ2-3 NA TRBV11-3 TRBD1
TGTGCCAGCAGCTTAGGTAGCGCTGCCTACGAGCAGTACTTC CASSLGSAAYEQYF TRBJ2-7 NA TRBV11-3 NA
TGTGCCAGCAGCCCACGCGGTAGCGGGACAAGCTCCTACAATGAGCAGTTCTTC CASSPRGSGTSSYNEQFF TRBJ2-1 NA TRBV5-4 TRBD2
TGTGCCAGCAGTGAGGGGACAACCCAAGAGACCCAGTACTTC CASSEGTTQETQYF TRBJ2-5 NA TRBV6-5 NA
TGTGCCTGGAGTCCGGGACAAAACTATGGCTACACCTTC CAWSPGQNYGYTF TRBJ1-2 NA TRBV30 NA
TGTGCCAGCAGCTTAGGACCGACGTCCTACGAGCAGTACTTC CASSLGPTSYEQYF TRBJ2-7 once TRBV7-3 NA
TGTGCCTGGAGTGGGGAGACTACAGGGGGCGAAGAGGAAAAACTGTTTTTT CAWSGETTGGEEEKLFF TRBJ1-4 NA TRBV30 TRBD1
TGTGCCAGCAGCGCAACCGGGACAGGGGCCTACGAGCAGTACTTC CASSATGTGAYEQYF TRBJ2-7 NA TRBV16 TRBD1
TGTGCCAGCTCCGGGACTAGCGGAGACAATGAGCAGTTCTTC CASSGTSGDNEQFF TRBJ2-1 NA TRBV18 TRBD2